This T cell receptor (beta chain) was identified in a study of CD8+CD57+ T cells in acquired aplastic anemia. Background on the study: An average of roughly 3 ug of DNA was obtained from sorted CD4+ and CD8+ cells.

Patients selected for sequencing had displayed CD8+CD57+ cell expansion by flow cytometry. Blood samples were obtained from patients who had received no prior therapy. CDR3 length equals 13 residues. Germline V CDR1 and CDR2: SSHAT, FNYEAQ (reference sequence). Study results and limitations: A set of around 30 CD8+ CDR3 sequences was shared between patients and controls, and these sequences appeared highly expressed in patients. Patients were compared with controls for CD8+ Simpson's diversity, and no significant difference emerged.

In the case of this clonotype: Its antigen is unknown. A junction end diverges from the germline sequence, so it may reflect a read error.

CDR3 and TCR beta VDJ profiling relied on genomic DNA as the template. TCRdb fed the reads into MiXCR, producing one record per CDR3 protein. This table holds fewer than 85,000 distinct CDR3 sequences, about 70% found once. The sample was sorted CD4+, CD8+, or CD8+CD57+ T cells (not recorded which) from PBMCs. This chain connects TRBV7-7 to TRBJ1-5, with no clear D. This receptor was obtained from a human donor with aplastic anemia. The DNA for the CDR3 is TGTGCTAGCAGCCCCTCGGTCGGGCAGCCCCAGCATTTT. Encoded protein: CASSPSVGQPQHF.